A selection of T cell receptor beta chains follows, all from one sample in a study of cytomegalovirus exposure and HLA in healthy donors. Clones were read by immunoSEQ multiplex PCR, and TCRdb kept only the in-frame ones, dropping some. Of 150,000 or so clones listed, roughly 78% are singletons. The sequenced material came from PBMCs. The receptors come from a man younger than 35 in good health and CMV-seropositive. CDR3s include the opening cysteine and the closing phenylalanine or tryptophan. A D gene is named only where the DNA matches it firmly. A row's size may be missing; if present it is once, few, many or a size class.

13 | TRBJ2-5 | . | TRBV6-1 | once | CASYGQFKETQYF | TGTGCCAGCTATGGCCAGTTTAAAGAGACCCAGTACTTC
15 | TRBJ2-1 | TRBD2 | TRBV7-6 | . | CASSLGLAGTNEQFF | TGTGCCAGCAGCTTAGGACTAGCGGGAACTAATGAGCAGTTCTTC
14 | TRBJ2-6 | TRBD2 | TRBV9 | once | CASSVRGEANVLTF | TGTGCCAGCAGCGTCCGGGGGGAAGCCAACGTCCTGACTTTC
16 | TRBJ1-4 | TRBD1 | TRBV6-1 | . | CASSDHLLTGEGKLFF | TGTGCCAGCAGTGACCACCTGTTGACAGGGGAGGGAAAACTGTTTTTT
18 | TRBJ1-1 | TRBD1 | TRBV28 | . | CASSFSKDRTLSNTEAFF | TGTGCCAGCAGTTTTTCGAAGGACAGGACCCTCTCGAACACTGAAGCTTTCTTT
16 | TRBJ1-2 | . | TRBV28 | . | CASSSTAGGVRYGYTF | TGTGCCAGCAGTTCCACTGCTGGGGGGGTACGCTATGGCTACACCTTC
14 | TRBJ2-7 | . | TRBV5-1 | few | CASSSTGTRDEQYF | TGCGCCAGCAGCTCGACAGGGACTCGGGACGAGCAGTACTTC
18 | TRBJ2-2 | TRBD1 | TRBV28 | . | CASSNPPQGAFSTGELFF | TGTGCCAGCAGTAATCCACCTCAGGGGGCGTTCAGCACCGGGGAGCTGTTTTTT
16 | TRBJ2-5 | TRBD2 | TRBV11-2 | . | CASSSEGAGVGETQYF | TGTGCCAGCAGCTCCGAGGGAGCGGGAGTAGGGGAGACCCAGTACTTC
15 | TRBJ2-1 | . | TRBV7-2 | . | CASSPLASSYNEQFF | TGTGCCAGCAGTCCTCTAGCTAGTTCCTACAATGAGCAGTTCTTC
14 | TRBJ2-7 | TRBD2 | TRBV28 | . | CATSGLAGLYEQYF | TGTGCCACCTCGGGACTAGCGGGACTATACGAGCAGTACTTC
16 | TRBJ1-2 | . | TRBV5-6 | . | CASSLGQGWIGYGYTF | TGTGCCAGCAGCTTGGGGCAGGGGTGGATAGGGTATGGCTACACCTTC
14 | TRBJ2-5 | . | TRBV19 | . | CASSISSGQETQYF | TGTGCCAGTAGTATTAGCAGCGGCCAAGAGACCCAGTACTTC
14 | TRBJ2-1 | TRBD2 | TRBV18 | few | CASSPIAGAGEQFF | TGTGCCAGCTCCCCGATAGCGGGGGCGGGTGAGCAGTTCTTC
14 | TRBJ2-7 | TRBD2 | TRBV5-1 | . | CASSLVAGEGEQYF | TGCGCCAGCAGCTTGGTCGCGGGAGAGGGCGAGCAGTACTTC
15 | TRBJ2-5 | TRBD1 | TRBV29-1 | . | CSVDVPGQGAWTQYF | TGCAGCGTTGACGTACCGGGACAGGGGGCATGGACCCAGTACTTC
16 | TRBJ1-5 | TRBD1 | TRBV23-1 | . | CASTPPGQGANQPQHF | TGCGCCAGCACTCCCCCCGGACAGGGGGCGAATCAGCCCCAGCATTTT
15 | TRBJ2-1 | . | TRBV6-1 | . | CASSSEGRGSDEQFF | TGTGCCAGCAGCTCGGAGGGCCGAGGTAGCGATGAGCAGTTCTTC
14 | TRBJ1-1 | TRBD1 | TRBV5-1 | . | CASSSGTGPPEAFF | TGCGCCAGCAGCTCGGGGACAGGGCCCCCTGAAGCTTTCTTT
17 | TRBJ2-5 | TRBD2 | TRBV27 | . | CASSPLLAGGPKETQYF | TGTGCCAGCAGTCCCCTCCTAGCGGGAGGGCCAAAGGAGACCCAGTACTTC
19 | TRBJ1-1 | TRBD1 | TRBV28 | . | CASAYPRLGQGIMNTEAFF | TGTGCCAGCGCGTATCCCCGCCTGGGACAGGGGATTATGAACACTGAAGCTTTCTTT
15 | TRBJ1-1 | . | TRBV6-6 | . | CASSSGHGLNTEAFF | TGTGCCAGCAGTTCGGGACACGGGCTGAACACTGAAGCTTTCTTT
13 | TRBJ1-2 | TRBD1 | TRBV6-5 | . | CASSLDRGLGYTF | TGTGCCAGCAGCCTGGACAGGGGGCTTGGCTACACCTTC
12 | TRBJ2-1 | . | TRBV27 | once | CASSQAYNEQFF | TGTGCCAGCAGTCAAGCGTACAATGAGCAGTTCTTC
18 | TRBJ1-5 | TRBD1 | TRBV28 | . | CASSLSGTGDYSNQPQHF | TGTGCCAGCAGTTTAAGTGGGACAGGAGATTATAGCAATCAGCCCCAGCATTTT
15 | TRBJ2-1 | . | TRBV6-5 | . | CASSSQGIAYNEQFF | TGTGCCAGCAGTTCACAGGGAATAGCATACAATGAGCAGTTCTTC
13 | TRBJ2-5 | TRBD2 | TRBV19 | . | CASAKAGRETQYF | TGTGCCAGTGCTAAAGCGGGAAGAGAGACCCAGTACTTC
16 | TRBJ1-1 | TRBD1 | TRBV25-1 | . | CASSEGVTGTGQRAFF | TGTGCCAGCAGTGAAGGGGTAACTGGGACAGGGCAACGAGCTTTCTTT
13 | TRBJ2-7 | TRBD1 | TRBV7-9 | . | CASSSTGFHEQYF | TGTGCCAGCAGCTCGACAGGGTTCCACGAGCAGTACTTC
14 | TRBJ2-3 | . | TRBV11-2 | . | CASSDRTGWGTQYF | TGTGCCAGCAGCGATCGGACTGGGTGGGGTACGCAGTATTTT
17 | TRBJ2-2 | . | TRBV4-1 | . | CASSQGVADINTGELFF | TGCGCCAGCAGCCAGGGGGTAGCGGATATAAACACCGGGGAGCTGTTTTTT
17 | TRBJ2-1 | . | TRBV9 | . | CASSLTLGRSSYNEQFF | TGTGCCAGCAGCCTCACTCTAGGTCGTTCCTCCTACAATGAGCAGTTCTTC
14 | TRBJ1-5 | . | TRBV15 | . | CATSSRTSFQPQHF | TGTGCCACCTCTTCAAGGACAAGTTTTCAGCCCCAGCATTTT
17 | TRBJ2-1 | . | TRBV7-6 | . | CASSSRFRGSLYNEQFF | TGTGCCAGCAGCTCCCGTTTTCGCGGTAGCCTATACAATGAGCAGTTCTTC
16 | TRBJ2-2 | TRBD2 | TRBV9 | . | CASSRDRAGVTGELFF | TGTGCCAGCAGCCGCGACCGAGCGGGAGTTACCGGGGAGCTGTTTTTT
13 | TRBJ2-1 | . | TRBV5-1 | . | CASSLLRYNEQFF | TGCGCCAGCAGCTTGTTGAGATACAATGAGCAGTTCTTC
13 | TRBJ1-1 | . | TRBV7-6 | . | CASSLVHGREAFF | TGTGCCAGCAGCTTAGTCCATGGGAGGGAAGCTTTCTTT